These 12 T cell receptor beta chains share one sample of origin, sequenced in a study of cytomegalovirus exposure and HLA in healthy donors. The PCR had 60 Vbeta and 13 Jbeta primers. Method: immunoSEQ multiplex PCR; TCRdb's copy keeps in-frame clones and lacks some. The data include tens of thousands of clones; the top ten clones carry about 3.8%. The source material was PBMCs. Receptor source: a female donor in good health and CMV-seropositive.

The rearrangement uses TRBV5-1 and TRBJ2-1; 7 positions match TRBD2. In germline, CDR1 is SGHRS, CDR2 YFSETQ. Trimming at V came to 7 bases and at J to 3 bases, leaving 7 bases not matched to a gene. This CDR3 is built from 14 residues. This CDR3 is CASPGTIGYNEQFF. DNA for the CDR3: TGCGCCAGCCCCGGGACTATTGGCTACAATGAGCAGTTCTTC.

The chain joins TRBV7-2 to TRBJ2-1; maybe TRBD1 (6 bases). The V end was cut by 7 bases, the J end by 8 bases, with 24 bases between. Germline V lookup: CDR1 SGHTA, CDR2 FQGNSA. The CDR3 consists of 16 residues. CDR3 bases: TGTGCCAGCACCGCCGCGGTGGGGTTTAAGGGGGATGAGCAGTTCTTC. Translating it yields CASTAAVGFKGDEQFF.

The CDR3 region has the DNA TGCGCCAGCAGCTTGGTTGCGGGGGGGACAGATACGCAGTATTTT. This gives the protein CASSLVAGGTDTQYF. This sequence joins TRBV5-1 and TRBJ2-3; 9 bases map to TRBD2. Germline CDR1 and CDR2: SGHRS and YFSETQ. V trimming: 0 bases; J trimming: 3 bases; junction bases outside the gene matches: 2. This CDR3 has 15 amino acids. Filled out from reference TRBV5-1 and TRBJ2-3, the complete variable domain reads KAGVTQTPRYLIKTRGQQVTLSCSPISGHRSVSWYQQTPGQGLQFLFEYFSETQRNKGNFPGRFSGRQFSNSRSEMNVSTLELGDSALYLCASSLVAGGTDTQYFGPGTRLTVL.

The gene calls are TRBV5-4 and TRBJ1-1; the match to TRBD1 covers 8 bases. The V segment lost 4 bases and the J segment 0 bases; nucleotides outside the gene matches: 5. CDR1 and CDR2 from the germline V gene are SGHNT and YYREEE (reference sequence). This CDR3 is 15 amino acids long. The CDR3 protein is CASSRTGLMNTEAFF. Here the CDR3 DNA reads TGTGCCAGCAGCAGGACAGGGCTTATGAACACTGAAGCTTTCTTT.

V gene TRBV4-3 combines with J gene TRBJ2-7; 7 bases are a match to TRBD1. CDR3 length: 13 residues. V was clipped by 4 bases and J by 2 bases; unmatched bases: 2. The germline gives CDR1 LGHNA, CDR2 YSLEER. Here the CDR3 DNA reads TGCGCCAGCAGCCTGGGACAGACCTACGAGCAGTACTTC. Its protein is CASSLGQTYEQYF.

V usage is TRBV29-1 and J usage is TRBJ2-3; D perhaps matches TRBD1 (6 bases). CDR1 is SQVTM, CDR2 ANQGSEA, per germline. The ends were cut back, 4 bases at V and 8 bases at J, with 10 bases in the middle. This CDR3 spans 11 amino acids. The CDR3 DNA sequence: TGCAGCGTTGCCTTAGGGGGTACGCAGTATTTT. Protein product: CSVALGGTQYF.

The J gene is TRBJ2-5, the V gene TRBV5-1; 8 bases map to TRBD2. V shed 4 bases and J 2 bases; nucleotides not matched to a gene: 10. In germline, CDR1 is SGHRS, CDR2 YFSETQ. The CDR3 contains 16 residues. CDR3: CASSLVRSSGQETQYF. CDR3 nucleotide sequence: TGCGCCAGCAGCCTAGTTAGGTCTAGCGGGCAAGAGACCCAGTACTTC. Full variable domain (rest looked up from reference TRBV5-1 and TRBJ2-5): KAGVTQTPRYLIKTRGQQVTLSCSPISGHRSVSWYQQTPGQGLQFLFEYFSETQRNKGNFPGRFSGRQFSNSRSEMNVSTLELGDSALYLCASSLVRSSGQETQYFGPGTRLLVL.

The genes are TRBV28 and TRBJ2-3, with TRBD1 matching over 7 bases. Looked up from germline, CDR1 is MDHEN and CDR2 is SYDVKM. Unmatched junction bases numbered 9, after V lost 5 bases and J lost 1 base. The CDR3 consists of 16 residues. CDR3: CASSPRDRYRTDTQYF. CDR3 nucleotides: TGTGCCAGCAGTCCTCGGGACAGATACCGCACAGATACGCAGTATTTT.

V gene TRBV29-1 combines with J gene TRBJ1-1; D remains ambiguous. Germline values: CDR1 SQVTM, CDR2 ANQGSEA. Trimming pared 4 bases from V and 0 bases from J, leaving 15 bases between. There are 15 residues in the CDR3. In DNA, the CDR3 is TGCAGCGTTGTCGGTTGGTATGCGATGAACACTGAAGCTTTCTTT. This sequence encodes CSVVGWYAMNTEAFF.

This sequence joins TRBV6-5 and TRBJ1-2, with D perhaps matching TRBD1 (5 bases). The CDR3 runs to 12 residues. Trimming removed 2 bases from V and 8 bases from J, with 9 bases in between. Germline values: CDR1 MNHEY, CDR2 SVGAGI. The CDR3 DNA is TGTGCCAGCAGTTACGGGGGGTTCGGCTACACCTTC. Amino acid sequence: CASSYGGFGYTF.

The genes are TRBV6-9 and TRBJ2-1, with TRBD2 identical over 13 bases. CDR1 and CDR2 (germline): MNHGY, SVAAGI. V was pared by 2 bases and J by 6 bases, with 10 bases of the junction left unmatched. The CDR3 totals 18 residues. CDR3 in DNA: TGTGCCAGCAGTTATGACGGGACTAGCGGGATTTTCGTCAATGAGCAGTTCTTC. Its protein is CASSYDGTSGIFVNEQFF.

This chain links TRBV10-3 with TRBJ2-7; 9 bases align to TRBD2. The V segment lost 8 bases and the J segment 1 base; nucleotides outside the gene matches: 9. CDR1 ENHRY and CDR2 SYGVKD come from the germline V gene. This CDR3 has 15 amino acids. CDR3 in amino acids: CAIGSPSGISYEQYF. CDR3 DNA sequence: TGTGCCATCGGTAGCCCTAGCGGGATTTCCTACGAGCAGTACTTC.